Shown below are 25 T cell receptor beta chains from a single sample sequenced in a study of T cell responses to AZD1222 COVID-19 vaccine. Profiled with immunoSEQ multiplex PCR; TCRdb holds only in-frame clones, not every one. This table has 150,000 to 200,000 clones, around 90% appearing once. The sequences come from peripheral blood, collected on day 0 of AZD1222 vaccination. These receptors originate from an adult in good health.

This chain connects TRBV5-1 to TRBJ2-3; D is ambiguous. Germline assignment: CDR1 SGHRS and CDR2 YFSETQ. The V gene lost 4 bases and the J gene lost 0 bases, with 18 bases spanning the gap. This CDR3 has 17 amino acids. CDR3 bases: TGCGCCAGCAGCCCACCCGGGTGGGGAAGTAGCACAGATACGCAGTATTTT. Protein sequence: CASSPPGWGSSTDTQYF. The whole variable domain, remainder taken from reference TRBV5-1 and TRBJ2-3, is KAGVTQTPRYLIKTRGQQVTLSCSPISGHRSVSWYQQTPGQGLQFLFEYFSETQRNKGNFPGRFSGRQFSNSRSEMNVSTLELGDSALYLCASSPPGWGSSTDTQYFGPGTRLTVL.

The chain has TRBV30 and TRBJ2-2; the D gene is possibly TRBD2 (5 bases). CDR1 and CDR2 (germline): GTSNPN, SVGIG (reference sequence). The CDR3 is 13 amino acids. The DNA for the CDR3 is TGTGCATCGAGGGAGCGGTACACCGGGGAGCTGTTTTTT. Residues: CASRERYTGELFF.

The CDR3 loop reads CASTANKGQGNTIYF. CDR3 bases: TGCGCCAGCACTGCTAATAAGGGGCAGGGGAACACCATATATTTT. The chain carries TRBV23-1 and TRBJ1-3; D is perhaps TRBD1 (6 bases). TRBV23-1 is placed among ORFs of uncertain function. V shed 7 bases and J shed 7 bases, with 20 bases lying between them. The CDR3 totals 15 residues.

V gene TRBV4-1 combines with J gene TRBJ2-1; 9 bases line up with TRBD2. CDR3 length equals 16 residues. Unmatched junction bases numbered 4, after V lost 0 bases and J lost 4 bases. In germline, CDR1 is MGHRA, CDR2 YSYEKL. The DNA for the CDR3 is TGCGCCAGCAGCCAAGATAGGCGGGAGGGGTACAATGAGCAGTTCTTC. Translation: CASSQDRREGYNEQFF.

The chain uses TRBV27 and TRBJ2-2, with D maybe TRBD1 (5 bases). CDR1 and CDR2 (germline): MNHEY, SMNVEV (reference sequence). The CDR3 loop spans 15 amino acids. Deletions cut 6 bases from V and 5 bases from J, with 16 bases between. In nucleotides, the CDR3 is TGTGCCAGCAGCCTTATCCCCAGGGCTACCGGGGAGCTGTTTTTT. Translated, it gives CASSLIPRATGELFF.

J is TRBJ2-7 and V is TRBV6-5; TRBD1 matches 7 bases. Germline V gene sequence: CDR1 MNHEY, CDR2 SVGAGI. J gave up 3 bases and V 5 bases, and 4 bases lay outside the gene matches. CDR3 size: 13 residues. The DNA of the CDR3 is TGTGCCAGCAGTCGACAGGGACGCTACGAGCAGTACTTC. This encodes CASSRQGRYEQYF.

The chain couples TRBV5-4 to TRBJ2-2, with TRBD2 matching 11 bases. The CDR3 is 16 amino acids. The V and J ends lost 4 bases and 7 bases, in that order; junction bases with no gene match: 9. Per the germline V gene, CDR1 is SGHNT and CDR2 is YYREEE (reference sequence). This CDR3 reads CASSQGALAGVGELFF. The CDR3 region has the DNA TGTGCCAGCAGCCAAGGGGCACTAGCGGGGGTCGGGGAGCTGTTTTTT.

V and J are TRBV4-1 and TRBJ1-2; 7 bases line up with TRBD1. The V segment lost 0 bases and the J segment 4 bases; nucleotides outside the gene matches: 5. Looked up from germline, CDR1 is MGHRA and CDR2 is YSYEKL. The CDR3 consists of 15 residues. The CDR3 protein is CASSQDGSGGYGYTF. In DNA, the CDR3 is TGCGCCAGCAGCCAAGATGGGTCAGGGGGCTATGGCTACACCTTC.

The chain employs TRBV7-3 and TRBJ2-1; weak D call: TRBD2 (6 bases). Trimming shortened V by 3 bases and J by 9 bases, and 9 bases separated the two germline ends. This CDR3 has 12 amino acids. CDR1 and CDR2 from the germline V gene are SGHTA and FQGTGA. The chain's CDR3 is CASSFGAGEQFF. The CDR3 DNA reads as TGTGCCAGCAGCTTCGGAGCGGGTGAGCAGTTCTTC. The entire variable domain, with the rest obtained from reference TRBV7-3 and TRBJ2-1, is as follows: GAGVSQTPSNKVTEKGKYVELRCDPISGHTALYWYRQSLGQGPEFLIYFQGTGAADDSGLPNDRFFAVRPEGSVSTLKIQRTERGDSAVYLCASSFGAGEQFFGPGTRLTVL.

The CDR3 loop is CASSRQETQYF. CDR3 coding DNA: TGTGCCAGCAGCCGCCAAGAGACCCAGTACTTC. The rearrangement links TRBV6-2 or TRBV6-3 to TRBJ2-5; no clear D. With 6 bases removed from V and 1 base from J, the gap between germline ends came to 3 bases. Germline loops: CDR1 MNHEY, CDR2 SVGEGT. The CDR3 has 11 amino acids.

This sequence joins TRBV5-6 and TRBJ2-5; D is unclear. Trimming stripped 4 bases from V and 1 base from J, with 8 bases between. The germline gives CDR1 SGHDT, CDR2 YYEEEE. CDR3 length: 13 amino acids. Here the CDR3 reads CASSPGVQETQYF. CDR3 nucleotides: TGTGCCAGCAGCCCTGGGGTCCAAGAGACCCAGTACTTC.

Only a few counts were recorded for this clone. Here the CDR3 reads CASSLEVVGYTF. The CDR3 DNA reads as TGTGCCAGCAGCTTGGAGGTAGTGGGCTACACCTTC. The genes are TRBV7-9 and TRBJ1-2; unclear D gene. Trimming left V 3 bases short and J 8 bases short, with 10 bases between. The CDR3 loop spans 12 amino acids. Germline lookup yields CDR1 SEHNR and CDR2 FQNEAQ (reference sequence).

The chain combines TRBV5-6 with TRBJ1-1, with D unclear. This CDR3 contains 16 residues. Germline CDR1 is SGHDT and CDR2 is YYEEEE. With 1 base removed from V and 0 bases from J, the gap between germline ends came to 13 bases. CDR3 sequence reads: CASSLWSANLNTEAFF. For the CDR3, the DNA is TGTGCCAGCAGCTTGTGGTCGGCAAACCTGAACACTGAAGCTTTCTTT. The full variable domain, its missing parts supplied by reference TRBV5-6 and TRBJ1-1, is DAGVTQSPTHLIKTRGQQVTLRCSPKSGHDTVSWYQQALGQGPQFIFQYYEEEERQRGNFPDRFSGHQFPNYSSELNVNALLLGDSALYLCASSLWSANLNTEAFFGQGTRLTVV.

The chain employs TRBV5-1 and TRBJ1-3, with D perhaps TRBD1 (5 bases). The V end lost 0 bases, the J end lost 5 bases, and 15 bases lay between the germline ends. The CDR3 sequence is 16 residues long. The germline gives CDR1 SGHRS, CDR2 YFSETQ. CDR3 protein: CASSLEGDSGRNTIYF. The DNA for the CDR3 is TGCGCCAGCAGCTTGGAAGGGGATTCGGGCCGAAACACCATATATTTT.

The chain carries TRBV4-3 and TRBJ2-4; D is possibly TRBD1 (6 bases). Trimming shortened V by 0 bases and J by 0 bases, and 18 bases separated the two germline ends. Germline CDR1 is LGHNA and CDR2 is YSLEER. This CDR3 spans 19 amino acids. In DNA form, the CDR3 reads TGCGCCAGCAGCCAAGAGACCCCATGGACAGTCCTAGCCAAAAACATTCAGTACTTC. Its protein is CASSQETPWTVLAKNIQYF.

The CDR3 is CASSSPSGGSYEQYF. DNA for the CDR3: TGTGCCAGCAGCTCACCCAGCGGGGGATCCTACGAGCAGTACTTC. V gene TRBV11-2 combines with J gene TRBJ2-7; 8 nucleotides agree with TRBD2. J was trimmed by 1 base and V by 4 bases; bases with no gene match: 6. The CDR3 contains 15 residues. The V gene's germline CDR1 is SGHAT and CDR2 FQNNGV.

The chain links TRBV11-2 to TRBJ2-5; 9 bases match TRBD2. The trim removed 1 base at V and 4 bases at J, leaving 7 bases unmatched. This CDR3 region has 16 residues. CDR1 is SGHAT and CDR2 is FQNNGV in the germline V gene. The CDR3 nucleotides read TGTGCCAGCAGCTTAGGCACCGGGACTAGCTCAGAGACCCAGTACTTC. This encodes CASSLGTGTSSETQYF.

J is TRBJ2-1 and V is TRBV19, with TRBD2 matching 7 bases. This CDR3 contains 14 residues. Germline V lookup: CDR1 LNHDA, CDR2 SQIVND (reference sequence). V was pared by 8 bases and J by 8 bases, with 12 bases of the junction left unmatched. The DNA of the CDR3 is TGTGCCAGTGGGGCTAGCGGAAGTATGTATGAGCAGTTCTTC. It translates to CASGASGSMYEQFF.

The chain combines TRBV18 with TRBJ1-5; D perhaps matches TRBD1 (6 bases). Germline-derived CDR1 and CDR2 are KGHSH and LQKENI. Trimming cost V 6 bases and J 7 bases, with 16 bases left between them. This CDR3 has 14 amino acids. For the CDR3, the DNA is TGTGCCAGCTCTTTTCAGGGGCGAGACCAGCCCCAGCATTTT. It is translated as CASSFQGRDQPQHF.

CDR3 nucleotides: TGTGCCAGCAGCTTCGGCCCAACCGACTATAGCAATCAGCCCCAGCATTTT. Amino acid sequence: CASSFGPTDYSNQPQHF. The gene calls are TRBV5-5 and TRBJ1-5; no reliable D call. Germline V gives CDR1 SGHKS, CDR2 YYEKEE (reference sequence). Between the trimmed V and J ends, which lost 2 bases and 0 bases, there was a span of 15 bases. The CDR3 has 17 residues.

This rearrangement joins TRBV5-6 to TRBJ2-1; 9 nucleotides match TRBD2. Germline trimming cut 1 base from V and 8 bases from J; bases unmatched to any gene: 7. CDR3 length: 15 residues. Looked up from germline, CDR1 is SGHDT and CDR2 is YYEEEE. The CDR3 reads CASSLWNGGRDEQFF. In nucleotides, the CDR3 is TGTGCCAGCAGCTTGTGGAACGGCGGGAGGGATGAGCAGTTCTTC.

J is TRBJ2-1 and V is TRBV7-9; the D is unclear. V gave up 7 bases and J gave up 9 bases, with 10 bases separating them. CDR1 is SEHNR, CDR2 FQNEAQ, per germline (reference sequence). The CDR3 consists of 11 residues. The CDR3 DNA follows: TGTGCCAGCAAGACGGGCAGTGAGCAGTTCTTC. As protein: CASKTGSEQFF.

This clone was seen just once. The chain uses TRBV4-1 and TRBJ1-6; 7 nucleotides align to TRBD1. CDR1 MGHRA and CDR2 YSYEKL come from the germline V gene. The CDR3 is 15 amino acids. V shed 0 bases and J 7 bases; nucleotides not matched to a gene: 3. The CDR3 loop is CASSQDQGVNSPLHF. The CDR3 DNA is TGCGCCAGCAGCCAAGATCAGGGGGTCAATTCACCCCTCCACTTT.

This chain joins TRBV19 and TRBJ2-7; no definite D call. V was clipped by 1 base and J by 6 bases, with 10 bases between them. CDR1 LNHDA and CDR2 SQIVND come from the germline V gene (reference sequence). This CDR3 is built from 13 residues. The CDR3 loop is CASSIGVGFEQYF. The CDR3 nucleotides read TGTGCCAGTAGTATAGGGGTCGGGTTCGAGCAGTACTTC.

CDR3 in amino acids: CASSMGQGTEAFF. The CDR3 DNA sequence: TGTGCCAGTAGTATGGGGCAGGGCACTGAAGCTTTCTTT. The chain links TRBV19 to TRBJ1-1, with a weak D call TRBD1 (5 bases). The germline CDR1 and CDR2 sequences are LNHDA and SQIVND (reference sequence). The CDR3 has 13 amino acids. V lost 3 bases and J lost 4, with 9 bases in between.